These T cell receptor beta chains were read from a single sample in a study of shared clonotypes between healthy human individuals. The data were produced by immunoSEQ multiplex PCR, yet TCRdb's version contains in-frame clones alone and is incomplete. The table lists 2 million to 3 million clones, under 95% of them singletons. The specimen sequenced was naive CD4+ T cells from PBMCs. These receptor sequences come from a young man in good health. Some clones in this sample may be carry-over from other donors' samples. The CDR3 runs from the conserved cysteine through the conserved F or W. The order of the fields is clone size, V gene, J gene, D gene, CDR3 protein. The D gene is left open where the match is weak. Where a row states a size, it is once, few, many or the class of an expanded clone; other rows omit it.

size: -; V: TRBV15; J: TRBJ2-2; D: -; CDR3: CATSSRKGAGELFF
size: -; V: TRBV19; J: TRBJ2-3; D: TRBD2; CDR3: CASTRDYQTDTQYF
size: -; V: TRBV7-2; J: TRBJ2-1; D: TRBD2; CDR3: CASSQVWGRAGNEQFF
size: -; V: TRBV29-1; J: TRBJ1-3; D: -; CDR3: CSVQTTGSLSGNTIYF
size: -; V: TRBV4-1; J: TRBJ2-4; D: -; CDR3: CASSPPTNKNIQYF
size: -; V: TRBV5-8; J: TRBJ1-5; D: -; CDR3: CASSVRLNQPQHF
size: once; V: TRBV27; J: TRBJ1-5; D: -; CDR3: CASSSHGQRNSNQPQHF
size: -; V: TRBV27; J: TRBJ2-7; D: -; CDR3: CASSLGASGSYEQYF
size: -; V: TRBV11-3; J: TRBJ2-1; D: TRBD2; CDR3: CASSLGLAGADEQFF
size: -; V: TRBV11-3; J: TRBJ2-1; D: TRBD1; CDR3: CASSPGQGTYNEQFF
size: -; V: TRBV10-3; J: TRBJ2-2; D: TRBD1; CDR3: CAIRTTGGNTGELFF
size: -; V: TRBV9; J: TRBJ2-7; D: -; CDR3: CASSVRDPYEQYF
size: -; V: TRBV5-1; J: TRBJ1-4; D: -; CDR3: CASGTGGGDQKLFF
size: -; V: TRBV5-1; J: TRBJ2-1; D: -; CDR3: CASSRRQDEQFF
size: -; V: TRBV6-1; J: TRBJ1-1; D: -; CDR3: CASSDQGTNTEAFF
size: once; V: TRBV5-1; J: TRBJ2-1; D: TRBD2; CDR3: CASSLIPSGSGNEQFF
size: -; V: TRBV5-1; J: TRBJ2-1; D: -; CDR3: CASSLGGGSDNEQFF
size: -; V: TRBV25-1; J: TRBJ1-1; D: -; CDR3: CASSEPAAGRYTEAFF